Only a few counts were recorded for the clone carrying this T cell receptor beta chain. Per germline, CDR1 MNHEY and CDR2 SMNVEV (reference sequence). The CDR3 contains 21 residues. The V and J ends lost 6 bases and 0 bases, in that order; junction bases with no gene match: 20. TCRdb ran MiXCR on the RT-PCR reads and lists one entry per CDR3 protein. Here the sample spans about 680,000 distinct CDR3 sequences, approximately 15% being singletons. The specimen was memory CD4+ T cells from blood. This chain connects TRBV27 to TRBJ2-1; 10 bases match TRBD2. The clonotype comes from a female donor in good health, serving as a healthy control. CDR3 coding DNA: TGTGCCAGCAGCCCTACCCCGACTAGCGGGCGACGATTGAGCTCCTACAATGAGCAGTTCTTC. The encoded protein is CASSPTPTSGRRLSSYNEQFF.